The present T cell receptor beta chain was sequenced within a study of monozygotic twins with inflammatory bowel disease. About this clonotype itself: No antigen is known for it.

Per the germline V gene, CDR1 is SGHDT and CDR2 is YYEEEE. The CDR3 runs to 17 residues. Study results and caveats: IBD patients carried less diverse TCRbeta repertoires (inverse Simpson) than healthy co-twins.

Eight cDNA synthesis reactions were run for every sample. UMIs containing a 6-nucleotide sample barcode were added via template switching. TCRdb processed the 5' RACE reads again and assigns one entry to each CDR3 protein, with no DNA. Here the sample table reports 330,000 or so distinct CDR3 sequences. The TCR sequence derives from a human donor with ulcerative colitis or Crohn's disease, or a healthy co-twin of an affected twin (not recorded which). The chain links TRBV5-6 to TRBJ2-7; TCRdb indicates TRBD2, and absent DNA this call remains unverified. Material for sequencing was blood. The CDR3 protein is CASSLKHLAGASYEQYF.